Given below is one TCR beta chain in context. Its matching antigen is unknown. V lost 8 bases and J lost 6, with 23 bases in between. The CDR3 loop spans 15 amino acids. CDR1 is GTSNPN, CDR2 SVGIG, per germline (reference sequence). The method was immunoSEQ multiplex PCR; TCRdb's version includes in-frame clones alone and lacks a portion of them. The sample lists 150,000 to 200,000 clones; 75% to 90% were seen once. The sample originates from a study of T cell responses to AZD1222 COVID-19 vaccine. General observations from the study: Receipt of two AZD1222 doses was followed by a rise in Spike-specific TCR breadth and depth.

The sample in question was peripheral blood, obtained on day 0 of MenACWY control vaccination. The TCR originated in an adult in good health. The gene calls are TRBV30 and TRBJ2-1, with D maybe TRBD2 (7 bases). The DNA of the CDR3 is TGTGCCCTCTGGCATAAGATGGCGGGGGCCAATGAGCAGTTCTTC. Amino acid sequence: CALWHKMAGANEQFF.